A selection of T cell receptor beta chains follows, all from one sample in a study of vaccination and CD4 T cells after COVID-19. Their cognate antigens are unknown. Via MiXCR, TCRdb re-called the PCR reads, giving one row per CDR3 protein. The table shows about 8,100 distinct CDR3 sequences, with more than 25% occurring only once. Material for sequencing was CD4+ T cells from blood, cultured in vitro. Every receptor here comes from a human donor in good health. CDR3s include the opening cysteine and the closing phenylalanine or tryptophan. The D gene is left open where the match is weak. Size values are once, few and many counts, or a class for expanded clones, and some rows have none.

>few|.|TRBV6-2/TRBV6-3|TRBJ1-5
TGTGCCCACCTAGGCCATAGCAATCAGCCCCAGCATTTT
CAHLGHSNQPQHF
>.|TRBD1|TRBV7-2|TRBJ1-2
TGTGCCAGCAGCAGAACAGGGGACCCCCAGAACTATGGCTACACCTTC
CASSRTGDPQNYGYTF
>.|.|TRBV11-3|TRBJ1-1
TGTGCCAGCAGCTTAGATGGGCGGGGGGGGTCCGCTGAAGCTTTCTTT
CASSLDGRGGSAEAFF
>.|TRBD2|TRBV7-2|TRBJ2-3
TGTGCCAGCAGCTGGGGACTAGCGGGAGGATTCGTGTCGGATACGCAGTATTTT
CASSWGLAGGFVSDTQYF
>.|.|TRBV7-6|TRBJ1-1
TGTGCCAGCGGTAACGGAAAATACACTGAAGCTTTCTTT
CASGNGKYTEAFF
>.|.|TRBV7-3|TRBJ2-1
TGTGCCAGCAGCTTAACAGGAGGGGACGGCTCCCATGAGCAGTTCTTC
CASSLTGGDGSHEQFF
>few|.|TRBV27|TRBJ2-5
TGTGCCAGCAGTTCAGTGGGTTTGGGGGGCTTGGAGACCCAGTACTTC
CASSSVGLGGLETQYF
>.|.|TRBV28|TRBJ1-3
TGTGCCAGCAGTTTACAAGGGTCTGGAAACACCATATATTTT
CASSLQGSGNTIYF
>few|.|TRBV28|TRBJ1-2
TGTGCCAGCAGTTTATTCGGTGTAGAAAATGTTAAGGGCTACACCTTC
CASSLFGVENVKGYTF
>.|TRBD2|TRBV2|TRBJ2-5
TGTGCCAGCAGTGCCCTAGCGGGAGGTTCAGAGACCCAGTACTTC
CASSALAGGSETQYF
>few|TRBD1|TRBV20-1|TRBJ2-1
TGCAGTGCTAGATACCCACAGGGGAGCTACAATGAGCAGTTCTTC
CSARYPQGSYNEQFF
>.|.|TRBV19|TRBJ1-2
TGTGCCACCTACGATGGGTACGGAGGAGCTAACTATGGCTACACCTTC
CATYDGYGGANYGYTF
>.|.|TRBV29-1|TRBJ2-7
TGCAGCGTGACCAGGGGTTACGAGCAGTACTTC
CSVTRGYEQYF
>few|.|TRBV15|TRBJ2-7
TGTGCCACCAGCAGAGTTGGGCCCCCCGACTACGAGCAGTACTTC
CATSRVGPPDYEQYF
>few|.|TRBV7-9|TRBJ2-5
TGTGCCAGCAGCTTAGAACGGCTATCGGACAGCCAAGAGACCCAGTACTTC
CASSLERLSDSQETQYF
>few|TRBD1|TRBV7-9|TRBJ2-7
TGTGCCAGCAGACCAGGGACAGGAAACTACGAGCAGTACTTC
CASRPGTGNYEQYF
>few|.|TRBV20-1|TRBJ2-4
TGCAGTGCTAGGGTGCCCGGCGGAAACATTCAGTACTTC
CSARVPGGNIQYF
>few|.|TRBV7-3|TRBJ2-3
TGTGCCAGCAGCTTACAGGGCAGCGATACGCAGTATTTT
CASSLQGSDTQYF
>.|.|TRBV19|TRBJ1-5
TGTGCCAGTTGCATGGGGAATCAGCCCCAGCATTTT
CASCMGNQPQHF
>few|.|TRBV20-1|TRBJ2-1
TGCAGTGCTAGAGATCATAAGGGGATCGAGTTCTTC
CSARDHKGIEFF
>few|.|TRBV7-8|TRBJ2-7
TGTGCCAGCAGCTCTCATCAGGGGACCGAGCAGTACTTC
CASSSHQGTEQYF
>few|TRBD1|TRBV2|TRBJ2-5
TGTGCCAGCAGTACAGGGGTTCAAGAGACCCAGTACTTC
CASSTGVQETQYF
>few|TRBD1|TRBV20-1|TRBJ1-1
TGCAGTGCTGTTCCGGGACAGGGTGCCCCTGAAGCTTTCTTT
CSAVPGQGAPEAFF
>.|.|TRBV20-1|TRBJ1-3
TGCAGTGCTAGGGACCCTAGGGGAAACACCATATATTTT
CSARDPRGNTIYF
>.|.|TRBV6-2/TRBV6-3|TRBJ2-7
TGTGCCAGCAGAAACCCCATTCTAGTCTCCCACGAGCAGTACTTC
CASRNPILVSHEQYF
>.|.|TRBV19|TRBJ1-1
TGTGCCAGTAGTACCCGAGGGGGACTGAACACTGAAGCTTTCTTT
CASSTRGGLNTEAFF
>.|.|TRBV5-4|TRBJ2-5
TGTGCCAGCCGCCCTTCGGTAGAAGAGACCCAGTACTTC
CASRPSVEETQYF
>.|.|TRBV11-2|TRBJ2-5
TGTGCCAGCAGCTTTGATAGGGTACGGGAGACCCAGTACTTC
CASSFDRVRETQYF
>.|.|TRBV6-1|TRBJ2-6
TGTGCCAGCAGCCCTCGGCTACGGCAGTCTGGGGCCAACGTCCTGACTTTC
CASSPRLRQSGANVLTF
>few|.|TRBV6-4|TRBJ1-5
TGTGCCAGCAGTGCGGTGGCTAATGGGCCCCAGCATTTT
CASSAVANGPQHF
>.|.|TRBV29-1|TRBJ2-7
TGCAGCGTTGCGGTTCGGACTCTTTCCTACGAGCAGTACTTC
CSVAVRTLSYEQYF
>few|.|TRBV28|TRBJ1-1
TGTGCCAGCAGACCCCCGAGAGGGGCCACTGAAGCTTTCTTT
CASRPPRGATEAFF
>.|.|TRBV5-4|TRBJ2-7
TGTGCCAGCAGCCGACAGAACTACGAGCAGTACTTC
CASSRQNYEQYF
>medium-sized|.|TRBV6-2/TRBV6-3|TRBJ1-6
TGTGCCAGCAGGCCCGGGACAAAGGGATCACCCCTCCACTTT
CASRPGTKGSPLHF
>medium-sized|.|TRBV20-1|TRBJ1-5
TGCAGTGCTAGTGAGGGGGACGGGGGAAGGCCCCAGCATTTT
CSASEGDGGRPQHF
>medium-sized|.|TRBV7-8|TRBJ2-5
TGTGCCACCACCCTCGGAGGCGGGAAGGGTGGGGAGACCCAGTACTTC
CATTLGGGKGGETQYF
>few|TRBD2|TRBV6-1|TRBJ2-5
TGTGCCAGCGCATCCTTTAGCGGGCCCCAAGAGACCCAGTACTTC
CASASFSGPQETQYF
>.|TRBD1|TRBV20-1|TRBJ1-1
TGCAGTGCTAGAGAGGGGACAGGGTCCACTGAAGCTTTCTTT
CSAREGTGSTEAFF
>.|TRBD1|TRBV6-1|TRBJ2-7
TGTGCCAGCAGCCGCACCGGGGACAGAACCTACGAGCAGTACTTC
CASSRTGDRTYEQYF
>.|.|TRBV28|TRBJ1-5
TGTGCCAGCCACTCAGGAGGCAGTGGTTATAGCAATCAGCCCCAGCATTTT
CASHSGGSGYSNQPQHF